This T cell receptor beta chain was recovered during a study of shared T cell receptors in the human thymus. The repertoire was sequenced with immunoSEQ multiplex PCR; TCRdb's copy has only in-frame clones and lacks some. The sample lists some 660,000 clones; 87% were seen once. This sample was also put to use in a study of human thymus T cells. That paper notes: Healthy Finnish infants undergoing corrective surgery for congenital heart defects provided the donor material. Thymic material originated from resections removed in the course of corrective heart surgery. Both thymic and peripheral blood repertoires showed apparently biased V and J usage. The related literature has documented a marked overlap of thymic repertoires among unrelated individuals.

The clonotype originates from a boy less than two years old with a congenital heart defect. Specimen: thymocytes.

CDR3 residues: CASSLDRGKTEAFF. In nucleotides, the CDR3 is TGTGCCAGCAGCCTGGACAGGGGAAAAACTGAAGCTTTCTTT. This chain uses TRBV5-4 with TRBJ1-1, with 9 nucleotides matching TRBD1. The CDR3 is 14 residues long. Germline assignment: CDR1 SGHNT and CDR2 YYREEE (reference sequence). V lost 4 bases to trimming and J lost 5 bases; unmatched junction nucleotides: 6.